The 17 T cell receptor beta chains below come from one sample, sequenced in a study of blood T cell repertoires in COVID-19. Data came from immunoSEQ multiplex PCR; TCRdb stores just in-frame clones and leaves some out. The sample holds about 69,000 clones; nearly 90% are singletons and the top ten take 4% to 6.5%. Sequencing input: peripheral blood. The receptors were gathered from a man between 50 and 59 years old with acute or convalescent COVID-19.

The J gene is TRBJ2-1, the V gene TRBV11-2; TRBD1 agrees at 9 bases. The junction had 3 bases not matched to a gene; V was cut back by 5 bases and J by 4 bases. The CDR3 is 14 amino acids. Germline CDR1 is SGHAT and CDR2 is FQNNGV. The CDR3: CASSAQGAYNEQFF. The CDR3 DNA reads TGTGCCAGCAGCGCACAGGGGGCTTACAATGAGCAGTTCTTC. The variable domain in full, completed from reference TRBV11-2 and TRBJ2-1, reads EAGVAQSPRYKIIEKRQSVAFWCNPISGHATLYWYQQILGQGPKLLIQFQNNGVVDDSQLPKDRFSAERLKGVDSTLKIQPAKLEDSAVYLCASSAQGAYNEQFFGPGTRLTVL.

This chain connects TRBV19 to TRBJ1-1, with 7 bases aligning to TRBD1. This CDR3 has 16 residues. Germline CDR1 is LNHDA and CDR2 is SQIVND (reference sequence). With V trimmed by 2 bases and J by 2 bases, 8 bases remained unmatched. Here the CDR3 DNA reads TGTGCCAGTAGTATAATACAGGGGCGCGGCAACACTGAAGCTTTCTTT. This gives the protein CASSIIQGRGNTEAFF.

The chain joins TRBV7-2 to TRBJ2-4, with unresolved D. V dropped 1 base and J dropped 8 bases, with 9 bases sitting between them. Per germline, CDR1 SGHTA and CDR2 FQGNSA. CDR3 size: 13 residues. The chain's CDR3 is CASSLDLSDIQYF. CDR3 DNA: TGTGCCAGCAGCTTAGACCTTTCGGACATTCAGTACTTC.

The chain couples TRBV10-2 to TRBJ1-1, with TRBD1 matching 10 bases. V dropped 6 bases and J dropped 1; count of bases not matched to a gene: 5. Germline loops: CDR1 WSHSY, CDR2 SAAADI. The CDR3 has 15 amino acids. The CDR3 reads CASRPGTGANTEAFF. CDR3 coding DNA: TGCGCCAGCAGACCCGGGACAGGGGCGAACACTGAAGCTTTCTTT.

The rearrangement links TRBV5-6 to TRBJ2-5, with 15 bases fitting TRBD2. Trimming took 4 bases from V and 5 from J; bases not matched to a gene: 6. Germline lookup yields CDR1 SGHDT and CDR2 YYEEEE. The CDR3 loop spans 16 amino acids. This chain's CDR3 is CASSRTSGRAGETQYF. DNA of the CDR3: TGTGCCAGCAGCAGGACTAGCGGGAGGGCCGGCGAGACCCAGTACTTC.

Regarding this clone: One end of the junction varies from germline; a read error may be responsible. Additional DNA sequences in this sample encode the identical CDR3. The chain couples TRBV6-5 to TRBJ1-2, with 9 bases fitting TRBD1. The CDR3 has 15 residues. Germline V gives CDR1 MNHEY, CDR2 SVGAGI. The CDR3 region is CASSYSGQGIYGYTF. As DNA, the CDR3 is TGTGCCAGCAGCTACTCGGGACAGGGAATATATGGCTACACCTTC.

This clone has only one observation. The V call is TRBV3-1 (or the pseudogene TRBV3-2), the J call TRBJ2-1; 11 nucleotides match TRBD2. With 0 bases clipped from V and 9 bases from J, the junction kept 19 bases outside the gene matches. Germline V lookup: CDR1 LGHDT, CDR2 YNNKEL (reference sequence). The CDR3 totals 20 residues. CDR3 nucleotide sequence: TGTGCCAGCAGCCAAGAATTTGGCAGGGGACGACTAGCGGGACGAGGTGAGCAGTTCTTC. It is translated as CASSQEFGRGRLAGRGEQFF.

This clone came up once. This rearrangement joins TRBV7-2 to TRBJ2-7; 11 nucleotides line up with TRBD2. V lost 5 bases to trimming and J lost 9 bases; unmatched junction nucleotides: 9. The CDR3 extends over 14 amino acids. Germline assignment: CDR1 SGHTA and CDR2 FQGNSA. CDR3 residues: CASSPKLAGGVQYF. CDR3 DNA sequence: TGTGCCAGCAGCCCAAAATTAGCGGGAGGGGTGCAGTACTTC.

This sequence joins TRBV20-1 and TRBJ2-7, with TRBD2 identical over 10 bases. Germline CDR1 is DFQATT and CDR2 is SNEGSKA (reference sequence). The ends lost 3 bases at V and 3 bases at J; junction bases unmatched: 5. CDR3 length equals 14 residues. The CDR3 nucleotides are TGCAGTGCTAGTAGCCTAGCGGGGGTCTACGAGCAGTACTTC. This codes for CSASSLAGVYEQYF.

The gene calls are TRBV19 and TRBJ2-7; D perhaps matches TRBD2 (5 bases). CDR3 length: 14 amino acids. The germline CDR1 and CDR2 sequences are LNHDA and SQIVND (reference sequence). V dropped 5 bases and J dropped 3 bases, with 14 bases sitting between them. The chain's CDR3 is CASSPSGGSYEQYF. The CDR3 nucleotides are TGTGCCAGTAGTCCGTCTGGAGGCAGCTACGAGCAGTACTTC. Full variable domain (missing parts from reference TRBV19 and TRBJ2-7): DGGITQSPKYLFRKEGQNVTLSCEQNLNHDAMYWYRQDPGQGLRLIYYSQIVNDFQKGDIAEGYSVSREKKESFPLTVTSAQKNPTAFYLCASSPSGGSYEQYFGPGTRLTVT.

The V call is TRBV27, the J call TRBJ2-7, with D maybe TRBD1 (6 bases). Trimming shortened V by 5 bases and J by 3 bases, and 17 bases separated the two germline ends. The CDR3 covers 15 residues. Per germline, CDR1 MNHEY and CDR2 SMNVEV (reference sequence). CDR3 sequence reads: CASSLVFGQFYEQYF. As DNA, the CDR3 is TGTGCCAGCAGTCTGGTCTTTGGACAGTTCTACGAGCAGTACTTC.

This chain joins TRBV5-6 and TRBJ1-6, with TRBD1 as a possible D gene (5 bases). Germline V CDR1 and CDR2: SGHDT, YYEEEE. This CDR3 region has 15 residues. V lost 0 bases, J lost 7 bases, and 11 bases lay in between. CDR3 in amino acids: CASSLVSGNNSPLHF. The CDR3 DNA is TGTGCCAGCAGCTTGGTATCAGGGAACAATTCACCCCTCCACTTT.

CDR3 bases: TGTGCCAGCAGTTTCTCAGTCACAGATACGCAGTATTTT. It encodes CASSFSVTDTQYF. V gene TRBV12-3 or TRBV12-4 combines with J gene TRBJ2-3; D not resolved. V was shortened by 3 bases and J by 2 bases, with 6 bases between the two germline ends. The CDR3 is 13 amino acids.

This clone occurred a few times. The rearrangement joins TRBV7-9 to TRBJ1-4, with TRBD1 matching 8 bases. Trimming cost V 1 base and J 0 bases; bases outside gene matches: 1. Per the germline V gene, CDR1 is SEHNR and CDR2 is FQNEAQ (reference sequence). This CDR3 is 16 amino acids long. The CDR3 is CASSLGDRTTNEKLFF. The DNA of the CDR3 is TGTGCCAGCAGCTTAGGGGACAGGACAACTAATGAAAAACTGTTTTTT.

This clone was recorded a few times. The chain uses TRBV24-1 and TRBJ2-5; possible D gene TRBD2, 5 bases. The V end lost 4 bases, the J end lost 4 bases, and 12 bases lay between the germline ends. The CDR3 is 14 amino acids. Germline V gene data show CDR1 as KGHDR and CDR2 as SFDVKD. This CDR3 reads CATSDPTRPETQYF. The DNA of the CDR3 is TGTGCCACCAGTGACCCAACTAGGCCAGAGACCCAGTACTTC.

The gene calls are TRBV10-3 and TRBJ2-5; D possibly corresponds to TRBD1 (6 bases). Trimming pared 4 bases from V and 5 bases from J, leaving 11 bases between. The CDR3 is 13 residues long. Looked up from germline, CDR1 is ENHRY and CDR2 is SYGVKD. CDR3 in amino acids: CAISGGGMETQYF. The CDR3, as DNA: TGTGCCATCAGTGGAGGGGGAATGGAGACCCAGTACTTC.

The chain combines TRBV7-9 with TRBJ2-3; D is perhaps TRBD2 (6 bases). Germline V gene lookup returns CDR1 SEHNR and CDR2 FQNEAQ (reference sequence). V was clipped by 0 bases and J by 6 bases, with 16 bases between them. The CDR3 runs to 16 residues. CDR3 residues: CASSLAVGGERDTQYF. The CDR3 nucleotides are TGTGCCAGCAGCTTAGCGGTCGGCGGGGAAAGGGATACGCAGTATTTT. Complete variable domain (other parts from reference TRBV7-9 and TRBJ2-3): DTGVSQNPRHKITKRGQNVTFRCDPISEHNRLYWYRQTLGQGPEFLTYFQNEAQLEKSRLLSDRFSAERPKGSFSTLEIQRTEQGDSAMYLCASSLAVGGERDTQYFGPGTRLTVL.